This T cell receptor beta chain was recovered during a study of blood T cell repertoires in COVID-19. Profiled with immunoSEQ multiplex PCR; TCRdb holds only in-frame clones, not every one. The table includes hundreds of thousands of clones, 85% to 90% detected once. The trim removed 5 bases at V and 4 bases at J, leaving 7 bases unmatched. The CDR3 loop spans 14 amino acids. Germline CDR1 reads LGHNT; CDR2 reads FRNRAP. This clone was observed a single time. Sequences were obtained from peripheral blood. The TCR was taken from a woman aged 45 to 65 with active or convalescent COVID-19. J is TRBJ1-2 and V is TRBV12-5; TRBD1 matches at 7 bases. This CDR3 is CASGTDRVVYGYTF. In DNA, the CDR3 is TGTGCTAGTGGTACTGACAGGGTGGTCTATGGCTACACCTTC.